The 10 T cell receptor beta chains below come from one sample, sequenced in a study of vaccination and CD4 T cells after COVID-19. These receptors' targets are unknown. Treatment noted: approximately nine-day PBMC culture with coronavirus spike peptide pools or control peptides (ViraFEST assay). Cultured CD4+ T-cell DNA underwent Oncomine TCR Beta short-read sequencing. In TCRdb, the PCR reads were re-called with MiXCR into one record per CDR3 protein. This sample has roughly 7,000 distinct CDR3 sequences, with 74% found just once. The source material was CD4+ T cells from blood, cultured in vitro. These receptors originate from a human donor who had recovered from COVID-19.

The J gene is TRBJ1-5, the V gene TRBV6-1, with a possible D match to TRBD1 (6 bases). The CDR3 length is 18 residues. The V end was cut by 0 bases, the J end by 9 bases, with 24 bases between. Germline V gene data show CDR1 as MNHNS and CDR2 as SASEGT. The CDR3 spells CASSEAGGQGLISWPQHF. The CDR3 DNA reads TGTGCCAGCAGTGAAGCGGGGGGGCAGGGGCTAATCAGTTGGCCCCAGCATTTT.

The CDR3 DNA follows: TGCAGTGCGCGACAGGGGACGAACACCGGGGAGCTGTTTTTT. Protein product: CSARQGTNTGELFF. This sequence joins TRBV20-1 and TRBJ2-2; 8 bases match TRBD1. This CDR3 has 14 amino acids. Germline V gives CDR1 DFQATT, CDR2 SNEGSKA (reference sequence). V lost 6 bases to trimming and J lost 0 bases; unmatched junction nucleotides: 3.

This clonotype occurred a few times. The CDR3 coding sequence is TGTGCCAGCAGCCTAACGGGGAATTCACCCCTCCACTTT. Translating it yields CASSLTGNSPLHF. This chain connects TRBV7-9 to TRBJ1-6; no clear D gene. The CDR3 spans 13 residues. V lost 5 bases and J lost 7, with 9 bases in between. Germline V gene sequence: CDR1 SEHNR, CDR2 FQNEAQ (reference sequence).

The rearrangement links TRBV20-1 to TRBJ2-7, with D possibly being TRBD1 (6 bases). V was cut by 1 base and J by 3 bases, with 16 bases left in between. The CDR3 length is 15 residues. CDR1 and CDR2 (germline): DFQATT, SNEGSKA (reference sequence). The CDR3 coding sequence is TGCAGTGCTAGAGTTCCCGGGACACCCCTCTACGAGCAGTACTTC. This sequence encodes CSARVPGTPLYEQYF.

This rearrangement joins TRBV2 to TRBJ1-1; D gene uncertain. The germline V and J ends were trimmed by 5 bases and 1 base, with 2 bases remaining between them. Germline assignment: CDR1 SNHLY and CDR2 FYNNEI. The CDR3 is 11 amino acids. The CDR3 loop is CASSTNTEAFF. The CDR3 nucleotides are TGTGCCAGCAGTACGAACACTGAAGCTTTCTTT.

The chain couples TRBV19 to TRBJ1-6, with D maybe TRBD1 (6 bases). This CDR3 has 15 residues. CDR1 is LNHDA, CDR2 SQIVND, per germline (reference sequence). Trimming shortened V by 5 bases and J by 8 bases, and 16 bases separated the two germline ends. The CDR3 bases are TGTGCCAGTAGTCTCAACAGGGATCTGGATTCACCCCTCCACTTT. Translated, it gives CASSLNRDLDSPLHF.

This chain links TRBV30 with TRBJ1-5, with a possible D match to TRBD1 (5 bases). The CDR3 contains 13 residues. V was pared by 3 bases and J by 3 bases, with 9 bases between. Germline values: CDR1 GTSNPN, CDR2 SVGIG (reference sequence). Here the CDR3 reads CAWRRGINQPQHF. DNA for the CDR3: TGTGCCTGGAGGAGGGGAATCAATCAGCCCCAGCATTTT. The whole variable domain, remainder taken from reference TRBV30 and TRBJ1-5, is SQTIHQWPATLVQPVGSPLSLECTVEGTSNPNLYWYRQAAGRGLQLLFYSVGIGQISSEVPQNLSASRPQDRQFILSSKKLLLSDSGFYLCAWRRGINQPQHFGDGTRLSIL.

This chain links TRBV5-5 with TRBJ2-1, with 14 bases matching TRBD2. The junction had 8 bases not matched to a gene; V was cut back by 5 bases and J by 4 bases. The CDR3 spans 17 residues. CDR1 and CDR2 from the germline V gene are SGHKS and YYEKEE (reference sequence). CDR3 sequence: CASRDGTSGSWYNEQFF. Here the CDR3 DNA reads TGTGCCAGCAGGGACGGGACTAGCGGGAGTTGGTACAATGAGCAGTTCTTC.

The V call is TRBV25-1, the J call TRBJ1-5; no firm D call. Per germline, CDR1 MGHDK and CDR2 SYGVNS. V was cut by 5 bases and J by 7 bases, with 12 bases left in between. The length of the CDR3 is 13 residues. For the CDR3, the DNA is TGTGCCAGCAGTTCCGGGCAACACCAGCCCCAGCATTTT. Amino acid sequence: CASSSGQHQPQHF.

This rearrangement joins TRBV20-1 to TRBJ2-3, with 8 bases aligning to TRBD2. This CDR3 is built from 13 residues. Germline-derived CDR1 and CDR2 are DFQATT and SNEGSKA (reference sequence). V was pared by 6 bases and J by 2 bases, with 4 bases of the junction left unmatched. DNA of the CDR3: TGCAGTGCACGGGGGGGGCTCACAGATACGCAGTATTTT. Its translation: CSARGGLTDTQYF.